Described below is a single T cell receptor (beta chain) sequence and its context. The method was immunoSEQ multiplex PCR; TCRdb's version includes in-frame clones alone and lacks a portion of them. The sample has around 310,000 clones; roughly 79% are singletons. This sample was included in a study of cytotoxic CD8 clonotypes in ibrutinib-treated CLL. This CDR3 spans 18 amino acids. V dropped 2 bases and J dropped 8 bases, with 25 bases sitting between them. Germline V gene sequence: CDR1 LNHNV, CDR2 YYDKDF (reference sequence). The source material was PBMCs, sampled before ibrutinib treatment. The chain has TRBV15 and TRBJ2-1; D is uncertain. The source of this sequence is a human donor with chronic lymphocytic leukemia. The CDR3 nucleotides are TGTGCCACCAGCAGAAATACCCCGTCCCGGTTTCGTGAGTATGAGCAGTTCTTC. It codes for CATSRNTPSRFREYEQFF.